The clone carrying this T cell receptor (beta chain) was picked up one time. The antigen remains undetermined. The data are from a study of radiotherapy plus CTLA-4 blockade in lung cancer. Study overall: Around 19% of enrolled patients responded objectively, and roughly 31% had disease control.

Regarding the study as a whole: Radiotherapy with ipilimumab was followed by blood expansion of tumor-derived clones. Interferon-beta, together with early blood T cell clone dynamics, reportedly best predicted response.

The method was immunoSEQ multiplex PCR; TCRdb's version includes in-frame clones alone and lacks a portion of them. This table holds more than 95,000 clones, 60% to 75% found once. Losses at the gene ends were 4 bases for V and 1 base for J; bases not matched to a gene: 4. The germline V gene encodes CDR1 SGHTA and CDR2 FQGNSA. CDR3 length: 14 residues. Enrolled patients, whose metastatic non-small-cell lung cancer was chemo-refractory, received focal radiation plus CTLA-4 blockade with ipilimumab. The chain links TRBV7-2 to TRBJ2-7, with 7 positions matching TRBD1. Sequencing used peripheral blood, obtained from a patient treated with radiotherapy plus ipilimumab. The sequence was collected from a human donor with non-small cell lung cancer who had a partial response to radiotherapy plus ipilimumab. Some clones in this sample may be carry-over from other donors' samples. The CDR3 reads CASSYRDSSYEQYF. As DNA, the CDR3 is TGTGCCAGCAGCTACCGGGACAGTTCCTACGAGCAGTACTTC.